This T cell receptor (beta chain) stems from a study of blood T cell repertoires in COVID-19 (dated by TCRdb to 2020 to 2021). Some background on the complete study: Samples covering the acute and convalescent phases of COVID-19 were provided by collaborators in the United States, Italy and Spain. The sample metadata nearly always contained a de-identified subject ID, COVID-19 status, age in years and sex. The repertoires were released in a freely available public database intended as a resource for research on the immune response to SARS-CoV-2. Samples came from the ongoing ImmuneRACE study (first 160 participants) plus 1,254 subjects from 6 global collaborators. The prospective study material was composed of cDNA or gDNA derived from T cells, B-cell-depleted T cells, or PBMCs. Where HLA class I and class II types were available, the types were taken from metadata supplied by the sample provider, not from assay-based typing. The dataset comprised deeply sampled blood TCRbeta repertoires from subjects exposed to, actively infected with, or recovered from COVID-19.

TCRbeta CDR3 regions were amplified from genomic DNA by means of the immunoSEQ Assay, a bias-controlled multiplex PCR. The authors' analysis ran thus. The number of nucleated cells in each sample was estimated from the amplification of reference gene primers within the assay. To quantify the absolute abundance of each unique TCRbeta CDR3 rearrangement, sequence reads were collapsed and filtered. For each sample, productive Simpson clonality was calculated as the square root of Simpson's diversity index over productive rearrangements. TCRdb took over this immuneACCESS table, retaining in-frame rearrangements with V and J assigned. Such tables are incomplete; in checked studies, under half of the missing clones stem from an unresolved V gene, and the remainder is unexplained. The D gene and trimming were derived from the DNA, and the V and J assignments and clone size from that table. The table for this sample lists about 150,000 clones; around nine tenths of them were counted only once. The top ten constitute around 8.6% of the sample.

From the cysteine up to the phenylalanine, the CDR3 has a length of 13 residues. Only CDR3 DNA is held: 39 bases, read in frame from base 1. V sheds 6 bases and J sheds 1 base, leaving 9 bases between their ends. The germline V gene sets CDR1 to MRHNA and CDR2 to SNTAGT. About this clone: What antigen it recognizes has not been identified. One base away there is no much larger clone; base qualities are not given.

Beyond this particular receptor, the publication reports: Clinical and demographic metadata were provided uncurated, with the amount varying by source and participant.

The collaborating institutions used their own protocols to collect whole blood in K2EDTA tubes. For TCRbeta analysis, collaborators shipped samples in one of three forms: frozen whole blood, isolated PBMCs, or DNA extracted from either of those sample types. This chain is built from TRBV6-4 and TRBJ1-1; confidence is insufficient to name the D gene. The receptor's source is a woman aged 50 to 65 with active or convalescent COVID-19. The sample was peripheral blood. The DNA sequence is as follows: TGTGCCAGCAGGGCTGAGGGGAACACTGAAGCTTTCTTT. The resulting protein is CASRAEGNTEAFF.